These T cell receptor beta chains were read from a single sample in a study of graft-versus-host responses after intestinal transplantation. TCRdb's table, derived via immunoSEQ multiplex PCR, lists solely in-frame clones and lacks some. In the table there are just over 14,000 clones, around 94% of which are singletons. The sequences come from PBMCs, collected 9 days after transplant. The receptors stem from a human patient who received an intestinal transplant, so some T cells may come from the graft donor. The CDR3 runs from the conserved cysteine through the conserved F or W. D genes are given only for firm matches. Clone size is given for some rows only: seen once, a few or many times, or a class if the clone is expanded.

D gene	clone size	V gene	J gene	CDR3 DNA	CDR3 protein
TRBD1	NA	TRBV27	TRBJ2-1	TGTGCCAGTGCCGTACAGGGGGGACACAATGAGCAGTTCTTC	CASAVQGGHNEQFF
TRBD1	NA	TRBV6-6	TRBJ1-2	TGTGCCAGCAGTTTCCCCGGGACAGGTGGAAGAGAAGGCTACACCTTC	CASSFPGTGGREGYTF
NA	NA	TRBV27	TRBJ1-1	TGTGCCAGCAGTTTATCGAGAACAGGAAACACTGAAGCTTTCTTT	CASSLSRTGNTEAFF
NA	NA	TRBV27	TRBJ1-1	TGTGCCAGCAGTTTAAGAGGTTCCTCGTACATGAACACTGAAGCTTTCTTT	CASSLRGSSYMNTEAFF
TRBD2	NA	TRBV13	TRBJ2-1	TGTGCCAGCAGCGCTCCGGGACTAGACTACAATGAGCAGTTCTTC	CASSAPGLDYNEQFF
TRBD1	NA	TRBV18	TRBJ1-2	TGTGCCAGCTCAGACCCGGGACAGGACTATGGCTACACCTTC	CASSDPGQDYGYTF
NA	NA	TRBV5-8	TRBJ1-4	TGTGCCAGCAGCCGGGGGGGAGCAAGAGAAAAACTGTTTTTT	CASSRGGAREKLFF
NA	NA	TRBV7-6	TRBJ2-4	TGTGCCAGCAGCGGGTTCCGCGGTAGCGCGAAAGCCAAAAACATTCAGTACTTC	CASSGFRGSAKAKNIQYF
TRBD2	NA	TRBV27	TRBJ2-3	TGTGCCAGCAGTTTAGAGGTGGGAGGGAGCACAGATACGCAGTATTTT	CASSLEVGGSTDTQYF
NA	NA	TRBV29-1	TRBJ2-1	TGCAGCGTGGAGGAGGGGAGCTCCTACAATGAGCAGTTCTTC	CSVEEGSSYNEQFF
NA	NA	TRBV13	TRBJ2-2	TGTGCCAGCAGCTTAGGTCGACTCAACACCGGGGAGCTGTTTTTT	CASSLGRLNTGELFF
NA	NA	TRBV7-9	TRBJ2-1	TGTGCCAGCAGCAGAACAATCGATGAGCAGTTCTTC	CASSRTIDEQFF
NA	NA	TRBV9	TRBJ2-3	TGTGCCAGCAGCGTAGGAGGGGTTAGCACAGATACGCAGTATTTT	CASSVGGVSTDTQYF
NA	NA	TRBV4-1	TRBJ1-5	TGCGCCAGCAGCCAAAAACAGGGACGGGATCAGCCCCAGCATTTT	CASSQKQGRDQPQHF
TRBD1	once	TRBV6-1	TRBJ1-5	TGTGCCAGCAGCCCGGACAGGTTAGGCAATCAGCCCCAGCATTTT	CASSPDRLGNQPQHF
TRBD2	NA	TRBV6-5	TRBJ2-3	TGTGCCAGCAGTTCTAGCGGGAAAGGGACGCAGTATTTT	CASSSSGKGTQYF
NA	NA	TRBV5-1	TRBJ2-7	TGCGCCAGCAGCCTCACCCCTAGGTCCTACGAGCAGTACTTC	CASSLTPRSYEQYF
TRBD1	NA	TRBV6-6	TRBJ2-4	TGTGCCAGCAGACCCCGGGACAGGGGTGACATTCAGTACTTC	CASRPRDRGDIQYF
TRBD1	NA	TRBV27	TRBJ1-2	TGTGCCAGCAGTAAGAGATCCGGGACAGGGACTAACTATGGCTACACCTTC	CASSKRSGTGTNYGYTF
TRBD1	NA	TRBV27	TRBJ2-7	TGTGCCAGCAGTTTATCCTACGGACAGGGGTTCTACGAGCAGTACTTC	CASSLSYGQGFYEQYF
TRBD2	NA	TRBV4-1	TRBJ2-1	TGCGCCAGCAGCCATGCGGGAGGGCCAAGTGAGCAGTTCTTC	CASSHAGGPSEQFF
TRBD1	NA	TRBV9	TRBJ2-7	TGTGCCAGCAGCGCTCGGGACAGGCGCCGCGAGCAGTACTTC	CASSARDRRREQYF
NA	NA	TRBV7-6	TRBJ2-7	TGTGCCAGCAGCTCGACAGAAAGTGGGTCCTACTACGAGCAGTACTTC	CASSSTESGSYYEQYF
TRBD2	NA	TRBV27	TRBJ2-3	TGTGCCAGCAGTTCCCGCCGGCTAGCGGGAGTAACAGATACGCAGTATTTT	CASSSRRLAGVTDTQYF
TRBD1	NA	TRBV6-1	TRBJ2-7	TGTGCCAGCAGTGAAGGACAGGGTGCCTACGAGCAGTACTTC	CASSEGQGAYEQYF
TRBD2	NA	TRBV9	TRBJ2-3	TGTGCCAGCAGCGTAGTTGTGGGAGGGCCCACAGATACGCAGTATTTT	CASSVVVGGPTDTQYF
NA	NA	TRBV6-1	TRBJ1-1	TGTGCCAACGCGGACGGTGGGGGGGCTGAAGCTTTCTTT	CANADGGGAEAFF
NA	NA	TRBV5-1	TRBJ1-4	TGCGCCAGCAGCCGGACCGGGGATAATGAAAAACTGTTTTTT	CASSRTGDNEKLFF
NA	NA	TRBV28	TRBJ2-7	TGTGCCAGCAGTCCCACCTCCTACGAGCAGTACTTC	CASSPTSYEQYF
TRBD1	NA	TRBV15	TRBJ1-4	TGTGCCACCAGCAGAGGTTCCGGGACAGGGGGAGAAAAACTGTTTTTT	CATSRGSGTGGEKLFF